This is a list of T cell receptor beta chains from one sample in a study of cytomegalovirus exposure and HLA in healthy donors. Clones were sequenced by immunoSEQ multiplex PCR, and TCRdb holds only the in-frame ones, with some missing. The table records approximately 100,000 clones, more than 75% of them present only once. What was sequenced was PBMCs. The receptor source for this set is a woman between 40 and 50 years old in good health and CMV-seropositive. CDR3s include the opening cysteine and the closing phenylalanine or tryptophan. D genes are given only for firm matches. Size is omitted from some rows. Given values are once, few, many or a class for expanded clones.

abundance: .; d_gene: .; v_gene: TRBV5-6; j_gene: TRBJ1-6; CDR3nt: TGTGCCAGCAGCCTCCGGGGGGGGAAGGAGACCCTCCACTTT; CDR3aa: CASSLRGGKETLHF
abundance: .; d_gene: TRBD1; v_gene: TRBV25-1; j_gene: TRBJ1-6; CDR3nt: TGTGCCAGCAGCAGGGGGGCGTATAATTCACCCCTCCACTTT; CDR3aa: CASSRGAYNSPLHF
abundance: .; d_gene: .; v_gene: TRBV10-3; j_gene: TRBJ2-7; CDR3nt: TGTGCCATCACGGACAAATCCTACGAGCAGTACTTC; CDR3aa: CAITDKSYEQYF
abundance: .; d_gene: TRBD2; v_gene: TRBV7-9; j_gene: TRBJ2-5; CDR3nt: TGTGCCAGCAGCAGGACTAGCGGGGGGGCCGGGAGGCAAGAGACCCAGTACTTC; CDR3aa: CASSRTSGGAGRQETQYF
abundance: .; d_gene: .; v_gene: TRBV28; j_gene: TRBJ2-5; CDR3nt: TGTGCCGCCGGGGGTCAAGAGACCCAGTACTTC; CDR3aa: CAAGGQETQYF
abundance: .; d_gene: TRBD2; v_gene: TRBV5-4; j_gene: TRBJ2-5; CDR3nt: TGTGCCAGCAGCTTCGGGCTAGCGGGGGGTCGCTATGGAGAGACCCAGTACTTC; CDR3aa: CASSFGLAGGRYGETQYF
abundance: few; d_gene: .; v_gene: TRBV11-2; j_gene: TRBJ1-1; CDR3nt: TGTGCCAGCAGCTTAGTCCGCCCCAGGGGCTCGGACACTGAAGCTTTCTTT; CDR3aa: CASSLVRPRGSDTEAFF
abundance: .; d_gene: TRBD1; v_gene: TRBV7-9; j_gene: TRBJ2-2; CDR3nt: TGTGCCAGCAGCCGAGACAGGGGGCACGTAGGGACCGGGGAGCTGTTTTTT; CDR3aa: CASSRDRGHVGTGELFF
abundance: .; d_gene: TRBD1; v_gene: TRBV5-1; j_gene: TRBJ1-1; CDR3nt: TGCGCCAGCAGCTTGGCCGGGGACAGGGCTGAAGCTTTCTTT; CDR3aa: CASSLAGDRAEAFF
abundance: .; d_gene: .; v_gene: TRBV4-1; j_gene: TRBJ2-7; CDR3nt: TGCGCCAGCAGCCAAGCCCCGGTGCTCGGGATCGAGCAGTACTTC; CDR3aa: CASSQAPVLGIEQYF
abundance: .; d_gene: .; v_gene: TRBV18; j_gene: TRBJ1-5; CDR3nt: TGTGCCAGCTCACCTGAGACAGGAGGAGATCAGCCCCAGCATTTT; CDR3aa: CASSPETGGDQPQHF
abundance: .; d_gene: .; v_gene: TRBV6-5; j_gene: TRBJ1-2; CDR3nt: TGTGCCACGCGCTACCGGGACACCTATGGCTACACCTTC; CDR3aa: CATRYRDTYGYTF
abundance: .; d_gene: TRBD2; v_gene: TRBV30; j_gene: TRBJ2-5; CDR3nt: TGTGCCTGCCGGCGGGGGGGAGGGGAGACCCAGTACTTC; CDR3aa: CACRRGGGETQYF
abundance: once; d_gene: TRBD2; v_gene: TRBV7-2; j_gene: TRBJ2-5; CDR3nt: TGTGCCAGCAGCCCCCCTCGGACTAGCGGCTTAGAGACCCAGTACTTC; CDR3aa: CASSPPRTSGLETQYF
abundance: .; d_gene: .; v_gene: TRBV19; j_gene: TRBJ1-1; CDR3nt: TGTGCCAGTAGTTCCGGCGAAGCCAGGGTGAACACTGAAGCTTTCTTT; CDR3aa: CASSSGEARVNTEAFF
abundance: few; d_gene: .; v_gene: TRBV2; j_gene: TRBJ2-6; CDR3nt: TGTGCCAGCAGACTCCGGACAGCCTCTGGGGCCAACGTCCTGACTTTC; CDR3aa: CASRLRTASGANVLTF
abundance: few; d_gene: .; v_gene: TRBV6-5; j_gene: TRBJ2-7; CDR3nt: TGTGCCAGCAGTTACTCGAACATGCGGGGCGGGTACGAGCAGTACTTC; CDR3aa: CASSYSNMRGGYEQYF
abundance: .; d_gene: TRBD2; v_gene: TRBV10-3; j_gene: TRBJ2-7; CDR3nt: TGTGCCATTAAACCGGGACTAGCGGGGACCTACGAGCAGTACTTC; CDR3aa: CAIKPGLAGTYEQYF
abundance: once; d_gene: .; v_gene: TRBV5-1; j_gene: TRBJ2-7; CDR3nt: TGCGCCAGCAGTCCTTACGGGGTGACCTACGAGCAGTACTTC; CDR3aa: CASSPYGVTYEQYF
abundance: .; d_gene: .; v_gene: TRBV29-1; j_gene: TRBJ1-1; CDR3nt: TGCAGCGGTTACCCAGGACAGAGGAACACTGAAGCTTTCTTT; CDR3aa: CSGYPGQRNTEAFF
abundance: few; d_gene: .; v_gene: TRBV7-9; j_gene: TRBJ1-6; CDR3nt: TGTGCCAGCAGCCCAAGGGGCAGGGGCCATTCACCCCTCCACTTT; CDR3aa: CASSPRGRGHSPLHF
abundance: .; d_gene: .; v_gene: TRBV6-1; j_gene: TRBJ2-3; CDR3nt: TGTGCCAGCAAAAGGGACTCGGCGGATACGCAGTATTTT; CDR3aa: CASKRDSADTQYF
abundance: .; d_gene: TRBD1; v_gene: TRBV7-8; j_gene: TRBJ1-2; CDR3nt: TGTGCCAGCAGCTTAGCGGTGGACAGGGCTCGCTACACCTTC; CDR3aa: CASSLAVDRARYTF
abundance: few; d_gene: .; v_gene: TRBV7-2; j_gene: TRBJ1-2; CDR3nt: TGTGCCAGCAGCTCCTTAACCGGAGCCCCAATGTTGGGCTACACCTTC; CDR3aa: CASSSLTGAPMLGYTF
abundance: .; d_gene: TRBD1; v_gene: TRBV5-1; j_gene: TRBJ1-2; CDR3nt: TGCGCCAGCAGCTTTTTTCCGGGTCGACAGGGGGAAGGCTACACCTTC; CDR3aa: CASSFFPGRQGEGYTF
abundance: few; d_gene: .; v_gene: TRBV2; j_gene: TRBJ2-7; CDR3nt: TGTGCCAGTTCCCCCCGGGGGACCGAGCAGTACTTC; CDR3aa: CASSPRGTEQYF
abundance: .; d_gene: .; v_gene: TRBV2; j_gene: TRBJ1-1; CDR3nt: TGTGCCAGCAGTGTGCGAGGAATGAACACTGAAGCTTTCTTT; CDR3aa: CASSVRGMNTEAFF
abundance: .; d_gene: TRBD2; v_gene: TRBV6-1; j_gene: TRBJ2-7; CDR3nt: TGTGCCAGCAGAAGACTAGCGGGGGAGACCTACGAGCAGTACTTC; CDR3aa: CASRRLAGETYEQYF
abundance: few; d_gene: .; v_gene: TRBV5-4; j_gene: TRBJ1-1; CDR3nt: TGTGCCAGCAGCTTGGCGGGCAGGGGTGGCACTGAAGCTTTCTTT; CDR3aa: CASSLAGRGGTEAFF
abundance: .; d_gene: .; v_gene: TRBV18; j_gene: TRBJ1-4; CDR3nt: TGTGCCAGCTCACCGGCTGGGCCCGCGTTTCAAACTAATGAAAAACTGTTTTTT; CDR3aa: CASSPAGPAFQTNEKLFF
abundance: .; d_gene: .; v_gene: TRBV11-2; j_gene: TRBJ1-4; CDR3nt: TGTGCCAGCACTTTCGGAAAGGGGAGGGGAAAACTGTTTTTT; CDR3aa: CASTFGKGRGKLFF
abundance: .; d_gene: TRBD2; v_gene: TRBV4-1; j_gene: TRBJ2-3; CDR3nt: TGCGCCAGCAGCCAATCCTACGTGGGGGGGTTCTCAGATACGCAGTATTTT; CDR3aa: CASSQSYVGGFSDTQYF
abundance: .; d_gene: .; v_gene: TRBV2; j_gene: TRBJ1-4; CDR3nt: TGTGCCAGCAGAACCGGTGGAGAATGGGAAAAACTGTTTTTT; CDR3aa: CASRTGGEWEKLFF
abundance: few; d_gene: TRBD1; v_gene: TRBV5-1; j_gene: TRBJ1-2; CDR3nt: TGCGCCAGCAGCTCGACAGGGACCGGCTACACCTTC; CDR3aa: CASSSTGTGYTF
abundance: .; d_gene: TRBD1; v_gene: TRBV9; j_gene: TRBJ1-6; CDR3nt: TGTGCCAGCAGCGTAGACAGGGGGCAATCACCCCTCCACTTT; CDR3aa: CASSVDRGQSPLHF
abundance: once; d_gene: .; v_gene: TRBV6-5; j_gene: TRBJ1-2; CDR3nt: TGTGCCAGCAGTTCCACAGGGTCATTTCGTAGGGGCTACACCTTC; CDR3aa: CASSSTGSFRRGYTF
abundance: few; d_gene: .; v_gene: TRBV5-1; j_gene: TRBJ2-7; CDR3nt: TGCGCCAGCAGCTTGGGTGGGTGGAGTTCCTACGAGCAGTACTTC; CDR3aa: CASSLGGWSSYEQYF
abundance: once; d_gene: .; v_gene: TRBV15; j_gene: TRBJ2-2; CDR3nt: TGTGCCACCAGCAGAGACGGAGGACCCGGGGAGCTGTTTTTT; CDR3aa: CATSRDGGPGELFF
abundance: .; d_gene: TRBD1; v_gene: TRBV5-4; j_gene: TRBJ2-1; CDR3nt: TGTGCCAGCAGCTTGGGACAGGGGAAGGATGAGCAGTTCTTC; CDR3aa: CASSLGQGKDEQFF
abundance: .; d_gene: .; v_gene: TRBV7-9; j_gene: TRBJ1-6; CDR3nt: TGTGCCAGCAGCTTAACGCAGGTGAATTCACCCCTCCACTTT; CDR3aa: CASSLTQVNSPLHF
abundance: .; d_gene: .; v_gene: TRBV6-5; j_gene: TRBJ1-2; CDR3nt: TGTGCCAGCAGTTCCCGAAGGACAGCTAACTATGGCTACACCTTC; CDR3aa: CASSSRRTANYGYTF
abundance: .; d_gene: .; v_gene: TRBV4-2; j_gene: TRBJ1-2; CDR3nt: TGTGCCAGCAGCCAAGTTAGAGGGAAAGTGATAGGCTACACCTTC; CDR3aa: CASSQVRGKVIGYTF
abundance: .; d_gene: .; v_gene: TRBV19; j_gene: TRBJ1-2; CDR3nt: TGTGCCACCCCTAACAGGGACCCGTTGAGAGGGGGCTACACCTTC; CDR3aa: CATPNRDPLRGGYTF
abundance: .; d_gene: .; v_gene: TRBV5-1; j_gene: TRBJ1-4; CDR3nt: TGCGCCAGCAGCTTCAGTATTAATGAAAAACTGTTTTTT; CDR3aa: CASSFSINEKLFF
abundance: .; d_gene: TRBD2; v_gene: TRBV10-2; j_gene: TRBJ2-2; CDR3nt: TGCGCCAGCAGTGCGGGACTAGCGGGGGGGCCGGGCACCGGGGAGCTGTTTTTT; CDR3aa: CASSAGLAGGPGTGELFF
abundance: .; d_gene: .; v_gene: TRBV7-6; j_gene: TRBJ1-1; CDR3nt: TGTGCCAGCAGTTCAGGGAATTCGGAATGGAACACTGAAGCTTTCTTT; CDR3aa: CASSSGNSEWNTEAFF
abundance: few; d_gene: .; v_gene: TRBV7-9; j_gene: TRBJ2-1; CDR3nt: TGTGCCAGCAGCCCCCCGGGACCCGTGGGGGGAAATGAGCAGTTCTTC; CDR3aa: CASSPPGPVGGNEQFF
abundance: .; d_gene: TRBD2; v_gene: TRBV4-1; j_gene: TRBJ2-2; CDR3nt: TGCGCCAGCAGCCAACCGTTACTAGCGGGGCCCACCGGGGAGCTGTTTTTT; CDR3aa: CASSQPLLAGPTGELFF
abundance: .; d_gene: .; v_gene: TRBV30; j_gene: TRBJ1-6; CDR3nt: TGTGCCTGGAGGACCAAGGGGTATAATTCACCCCTCCACTTT; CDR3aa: CAWRTKGYNSPLHF
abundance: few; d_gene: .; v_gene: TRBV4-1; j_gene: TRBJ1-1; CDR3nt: TGCGCCAGCAGCTCACCCTCTGTAGCCCGCAGGGGATCGAGGAGGAACACTGAAGCTTTCTTT; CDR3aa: CASSSPSVARRGSRRNTEAFF
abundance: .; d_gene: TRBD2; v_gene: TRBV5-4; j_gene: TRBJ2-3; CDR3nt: TGTGCCAGCCGAGGGAGGGGAGGCACAGATACGCAGTATTTT; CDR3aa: CASRGRGGTDTQYF
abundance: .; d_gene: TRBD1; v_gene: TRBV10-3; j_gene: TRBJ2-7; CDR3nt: TGTGCCATCAGTGGCTCCGGGACAGGGGACGAGCAGTACTTC; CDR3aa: CAISGSGTGDEQYF